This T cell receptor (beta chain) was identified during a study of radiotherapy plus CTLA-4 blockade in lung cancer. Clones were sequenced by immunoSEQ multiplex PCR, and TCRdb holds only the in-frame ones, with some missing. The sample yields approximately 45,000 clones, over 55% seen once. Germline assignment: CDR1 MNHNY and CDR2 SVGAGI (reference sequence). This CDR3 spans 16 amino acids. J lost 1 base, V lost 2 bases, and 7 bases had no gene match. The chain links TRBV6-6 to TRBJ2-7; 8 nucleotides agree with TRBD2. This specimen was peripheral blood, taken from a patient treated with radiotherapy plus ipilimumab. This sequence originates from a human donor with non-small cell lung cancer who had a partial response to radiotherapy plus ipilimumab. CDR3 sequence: CASSYSSGAGSYEQYF. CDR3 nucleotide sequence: TGTGCCAGCAGTTACAGTAGCGGGGCTGGGTCCTACGAGCAGTACTTC.